This T cell receptor beta chain derives from a study of glioma-infiltrating T cells after dendritic cell vaccination. Sample time point: after dendritic cell vaccination, including at tumor progression/relapse. Selection required adequate fresh-frozen tumor tissue plus more than two years' survival data. PBMC sampling occurred before vaccination, two weeks after the third dose, and at progression. Clones were read by immunoSEQ multiplex PCR, and TCRdb kept only the in-frame ones, dropping some. The table has more than 95,000 clones, almost 90% seen once; the top ten hold roughly 2.8%. The trim removed 4 bases at V and 5 bases at J, leaving 16 bases unmatched. In germline, CDR1 is SGDLS, CDR2 YYNGEE. The CDR3 has 19 residues.

The starting material was blood, obtained after dendritic cell vaccination. V gene TRBV9 combines with J gene TRBJ2-5; TRBD2 agrees at 14 bases. The sequence derives from a human donor with glioblastoma. CDR3 residues: CASSQSLGTSGGLPETQYF. The CDR3 DNA is TGTGCCAGCAGCCAGTCCCTCGGGACTAGCGGGGGTCTCCCGGAGACCCAGTACTTC.